The rows below give T cell receptor beta chains drawn from one sample of a study of T-cell reconstitution after alpha-beta-depleted transplantation in children. TCRdb recomputed calls from the PCR reads with MiXCR, one row per CDR3 protein. This repertoire shows 600,000 to 700,000 distinct CDR3 sequences, 16% found once; its top ten account for around 0.96%. Material: PBMCs from the stem cell graft donor, obtained from the stem cell graft. The receptors stem from a human donor who donated a stem cell graft to a child with acute myeloid leukemia. Each CDR3 is given with its conserved first and last residue. Fields, in order: CDR3 protein, CDR3 length, J gene, V gene.

CSASVSGGGLRYF	13	TRBJ2-4	TRBV20-1
CASSLGVSSYNSPLHF	16	TRBJ1-6	TRBV6-1
CASSWGRVSEQYF	13	TRBJ2-7	TRBV7-2
CSAATLRGTYNSPLHF	16	TRBJ1-6	TRBV20-1
CSVDRRTGDTAFF	13	TRBJ1-1	TRBV29-1
CATTLGQGAPEQYF	14	TRBJ2-7	TRBV7-9
CASSLSSVNTEAFF	14	TRBJ1-1	TRBV5-5
CAWRGQAIFSGANVLTF	17	TRBJ2-6	TRBV30
CASALQQGTEAFF	13	TRBJ1-1	TRBV7-7
CATSDLGTGGRTDTQYF	17	TRBJ2-3	TRBV24-1
CASSPGLLHEQYF	13	TRBJ2-7	TRBV9
CATGEPGTGGPSSYNEQFF	19	TRBJ2-1	TRBV6-4
CASSLSGWENNEQFF	15	TRBJ2-1	TRBV7-2
CASSLERGRMDSPLHF	16	TRBJ1-6	TRBV5-6
CASSSVRGPTGELFF	15	TRBJ2-2	TRBV6-5
CASSFSTGDFEETQYF	16	TRBJ2-5	TRBV6-5
CSVARQGTEAFF	12	TRBJ1-1	TRBV29-1
CASSSRTGFSYEQYF	15	TRBJ2-7	TRBV7-9
CAWLGDTQYF	10	TRBJ2-3	TRBV30
CASSPKGTNEQFF	13	TRBJ2-1	TRBV7-8
CASSLLAGAKDTQYF	15	TRBJ2-3	TRBV7-3
CASSRRAGGPDTQYF	15	TRBJ2-3	TRBV7-6
CSAGLAVYNEQFF	13	TRBJ2-1	TRBV20-1
CASSLVGANQETQYF	15	TRBJ2-5	TRBV5-6
CASSFEGRRADTQYF	15	TRBJ2-3	TRBV28
CASSLWGQGGQAQYF	15	TRBJ2-5	TRBV7-2
CASSSTGVTQETQYF	15	TRBJ2-5	TRBV5-1
CASSFTALRTAHTEAFF	17	TRBJ1-1	TRBV5-4
CSARDRDSGNQPQHF	15	TRBJ1-5	TRBV20-1
CASSADRSYNEQFF	14	TRBJ2-1	TRBV7-9
CASSSPRDMETQYF	14	TRBJ2-5	TRBV5-1
CSAPRDRSTDTQYF	14	TRBJ2-3	TRBV20-1
CSARDFQGRQPQHF	14	TRBJ1-5	TRBV20-1
CASSFRAPYEQYF	13	TRBJ2-7	TRBV12-3/TRBV12-4
CSADSGAGGDEQFF	14	TRBJ2-1	TRBV20-1
CASSDTHRTGYNEQFF	16	TRBJ2-1	TRBV10-1
CSARHREAVYGYTF	14	TRBJ1-2	TRBV20-1
CASSLASPDTQYF	13	TRBJ2-3	TRBV7-9
CSGRTGFNTEQFF	13	TRBJ2-1	TRBV29-1
CASSDRDRGIDEQYF	15	TRBJ2-7	TRBV7-7
CASSLGEGSQPQHF	14	TRBJ1-5	TRBV5-1
CASSQPSEGDTQYF	14	TRBJ2-3	TRBV28
CASSQGAGINEKLFF	15	TRBJ1-4	TRBV14
CASSLVYVGHREQFF	15	TRBJ2-1	TRBV11-2
CASRIYNEQFF	11	TRBJ2-1	TRBV6-2/TRBV6-3
CSASGGGRGQPQHF	14	TRBJ1-5	TRBV20-1